Listed here are 10 T cell receptor beta chains from one sample, sequenced in a study of OX40 agonist ivuxolimab in advanced cancers. Library generation was performed with the immunoSEQ multiplex PCR assay. TCRdb's version of the immuneACCESS table is confined to in-frame rearrangements and falls short of the full clone set. An unresolved V gene accounts for under half of the shortfall where checked; the remainder is of unknown origin. The sample table lists around 51,000 clones, more than 75% of them with a count of one. 10% to 13% of the sample goes to the ten largest clones. The specimen comprised CD4+ or CD8+ T cells sorted from blood, sampled in a trial of the OX40 agonist ivuxolimab. The receptor source for this set is an adult with an advanced solid tumor such as melanoma, head and neck, liver or kidney cancer.

The chain has TRBV9 and TRBJ2-7, with TRBD2 matching over 14 bases. The length of the CDR3 is 15 residues. The V and J ends lost 5 bases and 4 bases, in that order; junction bases with no gene match: 5. The germline V gene has CDR1 SGDLS and CDR2 YYNGEE. CDR3 sequence: CASSSGLAGVYEQYF. Written as DNA, the CDR3 is TGTGCCAGCAGTTCGGGACTAGCGGGGGTGTACGAGCAGTACTTC.

The chain couples TRBV6-5 to TRBJ2-7; 7 bases map to TRBD2. The length of the CDR3 is 16 residues. Unmatched junction bases numbered 12, after V lost 4 bases and J lost 3 bases. The germline V gene has CDR1 MNHEY and CDR2 SVGAGI. The CDR3 coding sequence is TGTGCCAGCAGTTCAATAGCGGGCCTACTTTACTACGAGCAGTACTTC. It encodes CASSSIAGLLYYEQYF.

This clone was counted only a few times. The chain recombines TRBV27 with TRBJ2-5; 8 bases line up with TRBD2. Trimming took 9 bases from V and 2 from J; bases not matched to a gene: 11. Germline V gene data show CDR1 as MNHEY and CDR2 as SMNVEV (reference sequence). The CDR3 is made up of 15 amino acids. CDR3 coding DNA: TGTGCCAGTAATCGGGGGGGCGGGGGGCAAGAGACCCAGTACTTC. Translating gives CASNRGGGGQETQYF.

The gene calls are TRBV7-3 and TRBJ2-1; perhaps TRBD2 as D (6 bases). Deletions cut 2 bases from V and 8 bases from J, with 31 bases between. Germline-derived CDR1 and CDR2 are SGHTA and FQGTGA. The CDR3 totals 20 residues. In DNA, the CDR3 is TGTGCCAGCAGCTTATGGGCCTTTAGCCCACTAGCTCGGGAGAGGGATGAGCAGTTCTTC. It codes for CASSLWAFSPLARERDEQFF.

The chain is built from TRBV6-5 and TRBJ2-7; 9 bases match TRBD1. CDR3 size: 14 residues. Germline trimming cut 5 bases from V and 4 bases from J; bases unmatched to any gene: 6. Germline V gives CDR1 MNHEY, CDR2 SVGAGI. The CDR3 nucleotides are TGTGCCAGCAGTCTTGGGACAGGGAGTTACGAGCAGTACTTC. Protein sequence: CASSLGTGSYEQYF.

The chain employs TRBV4-3 and TRBJ2-1; D may be TRBD1 (6 bases). This CDR3 has 19 amino acids. Germline assignment: CDR1 LGHNA and CDR2 YSLEER. Trimming took 1 base from V and 8 from J, leaving 27 bases between them. In DNA, the CDR3 is TGCGCCAGCAGCCAAGGTCAGGGGCAGATAGGGACCTTGTTCTATGAGCAGTTCTTC. Its translation: CASSQGQGQIGTLFYEQFF.

The sample holds one count of this clone. The chain carries TRBV13 and TRBJ2-4; 8 nucleotides agree with TRBD2. Trimming took 5 bases from V and 2 from J; bases not matched to a gene: 8. Germline-derived CDR1 and CDR2 are PRHDT and FYEKMQ (reference sequence). The CDR3 is 16 residues long. The CDR3 here is CASSPLGGGTKNIQYF. The CDR3 coding sequence is TGTGCCAGCAGCCCGCTGGGCGGGGGGACCAAAAACATTCAGTACTTC.

This chain connects TRBV18 to TRBJ2-5; D is unresolved. The CDR3 extends over 11 amino acids. V shed 2 bases and J shed 5 bases, with 3 bases lying between them. Looked up from germline, CDR1 is KGHSH and CDR2 is LQKENI. The CDR3 sequence: CASSPDETQYF. The DNA for the CDR3 is TGTGCCAGCTCACCAGATGAGACCCAGTACTTC.

The chain uses TRBV11-2 and TRBJ1-5; tentatively, D is TRBD1 (6 bases). V gave up 4 bases and J gave up 6 bases, with 19 bases separating them. The CDR3 covers 16 residues. Germline assignment: CDR1 SGHAT and CDR2 FQNNGV. The CDR3 sequence is CASSSTGGGEGQPQHF. In DNA form, the CDR3 reads TGTGCCAGCAGCTCGACCGGGGGGGGCGAGGGTCAGCCCCAGCATTTT.

This rearrangement joins TRBV15 to TRBJ2-3; D call uncertain. The ends were cut back, 4 bases at V and 2 bases at J, with 13 bases in the middle. CDR1 and CDR2 from the germline V gene are LNHNV and YYDKDF (reference sequence). The CDR3 contains 15 residues. The CDR3 nucleotides are TGTGCCACCAGCATGCTCGGGTCGGACACAGATACGCAGTATTTT. Translation gives CATSMLGSDTDTQYF.